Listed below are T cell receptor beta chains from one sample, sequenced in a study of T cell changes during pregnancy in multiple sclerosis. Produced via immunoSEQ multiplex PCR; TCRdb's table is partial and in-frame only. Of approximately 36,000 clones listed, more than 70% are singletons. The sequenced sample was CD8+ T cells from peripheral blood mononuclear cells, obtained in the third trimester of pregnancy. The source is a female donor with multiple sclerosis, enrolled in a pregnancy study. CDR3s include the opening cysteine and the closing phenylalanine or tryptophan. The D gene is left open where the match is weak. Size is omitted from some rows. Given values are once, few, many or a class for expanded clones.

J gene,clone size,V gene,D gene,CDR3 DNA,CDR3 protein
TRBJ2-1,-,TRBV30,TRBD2,TGTGCCTGGAGCACAAGGGGACTAGCGGGGGGGTTAGGCTATGAGCAGTTCTTC,CAWSTRGLAGGLGYEQFF
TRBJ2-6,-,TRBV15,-,TGTGCCACCAGCAGTCAACTCACAGGCGTCGAGGCTGGGGCCAACGTCCTGACTTTC,CATSSQLTGVEAGANVLTF
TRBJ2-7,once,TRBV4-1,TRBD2,TGCGCCAGCAGCGAGAGGACTAGCGGGGACTACGAGCAGTACTTC,CASSERTSGDYEQYF
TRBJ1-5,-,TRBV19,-,TGTGCCAGTAGTGAGAATACAGAGAATCAGCCCCAGCATTTT,CASSENTENQPQHF
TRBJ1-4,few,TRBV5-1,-,TGCGCCAGCAGCTTGGCCGGTATGGGACTGGGAGAAAAACTGTTTTTT,CASSLAGMGLGEKLFF
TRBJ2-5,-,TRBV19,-,TGTGCCAGTAGCCCTATACACCGGACAGACCTCATGCAAGGGACCCAGTACTTC,CASSPIHRTDLMQGTQYF
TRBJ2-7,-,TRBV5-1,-,TGCGCCAGCAGCTACGGACAGATGAGTATCCGGGGCGAGCAGTACTTC,CASSYGQMSIRGEQYF
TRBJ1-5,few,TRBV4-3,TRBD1,TGCGCCAGCAGCCAAGGTCCAGGACAGGGCCAGCAGCCCCAGCATTTT,CASSQGPGQGQQPQHF
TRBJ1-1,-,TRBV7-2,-,TGTGCCAGCAGCTTAGACCCAGGCTGGAACACTGAAGCTTTCTTT,CASSLDPGWNTEAFF
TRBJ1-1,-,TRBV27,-,TGTGCCAGCAGTTTATACGGACAGAGGAACACTGAAGCTTTCTTT,CASSLYGQRNTEAFF
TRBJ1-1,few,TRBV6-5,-,TGTGCCAGCAGTTACGCCCTGTCGGGCACTGAAGCTTTCTTT,CASSYALSGTEAFF
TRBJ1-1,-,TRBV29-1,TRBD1,TGCAGCGTTGATCCCGACAGGGCCGGGGTGAACACTGAAGCTTTCTTT,CSVDPDRAGVNTEAFF
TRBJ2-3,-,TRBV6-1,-,TGTGCCAGCAGTGGACTTGCAGATACGCAGTATTTT,CASSGLADTQYF
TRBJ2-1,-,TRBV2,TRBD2,TGTGCCAGCAGTGACCCAGGGCGGGGGGGGAACAATGAGCAGTTCTTC,CASSDPGRGGNNEQFF
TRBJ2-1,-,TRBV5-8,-,TGTGCCAGCAGCTTGTATTACAATGAGCAGTTCTTC,CASSLYYNEQFF
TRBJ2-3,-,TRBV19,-,TGTGCCAGTAGTATAAATCCGGGGGGCGGCACAGATACGCAGTATTTT,CASSINPGGGTDTQYF
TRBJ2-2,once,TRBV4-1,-,TGCGCCAGCAGCCAAGATCGGGTTTCCGGGGAGCTGTTTTTT,CASSQDRVSGELFF
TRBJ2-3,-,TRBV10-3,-,TGTGCCATCAGCCTAACAAACAGGGATACGCAGTATTTT,CAISLTNRDTQYF
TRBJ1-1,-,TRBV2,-,TGTGCCAGGCAGGGGAACACTGAAGCTTTCTTT,CARQGNTEAFF
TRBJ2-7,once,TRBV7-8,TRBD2,TGTGCCAGCAGCGGCCCTCTAGCGGGGGTTTCCTACGAGCAGTACTTC,CASSGPLAGVSYEQYF
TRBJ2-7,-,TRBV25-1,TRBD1,TGTGCCAGCGCCCACAAGGACAGGGGGACCTACGAGCAGTACTTC,CASAHKDRGTYEQYF
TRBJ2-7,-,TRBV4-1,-,TGCGCCAGCAGCCCTTGGGGCGCCTACGAGCAGTACTTC,CASSPWGAYEQYF
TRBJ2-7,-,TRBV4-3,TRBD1,TGCGCCAGCAGCCACACCGGGACAGGGGTCCACGAGCAGTACTTC,CASSHTGTGVHEQYF
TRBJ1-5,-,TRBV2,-,TGTGCCAGCAGTGAAATGATGACAGGCCGCTCAGCTATCAATCAGCCCCAGCATTTT,CASSEMMTGRSAINQPQHF
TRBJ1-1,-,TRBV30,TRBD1,TGTGCCTGGGGACAGGGTCACACTGAAGCTTTCTTT,CAWGQGHTEAFF
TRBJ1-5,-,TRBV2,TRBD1,TGTGCCAGCAGGGGCAGGGGGTTCAATCAGCCCCAGCATTTT,CASRGRGFNQPQHF
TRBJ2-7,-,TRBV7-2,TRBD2,TGTGCCAGCAGCTTAGAGGGACTACCTACCTACGAGCAGTACTTC,CASSLEGLPTYEQYF